The T cell receptor beta chain under discussion was sequenced for a study of regulatory T cells in long-lasting Graves disease. The wider study: The study enrolled newly diagnosed Graves' patients on antithyroid drugs under 3 months. General study results and limits: There were preferences for TRBV28, TRBJ1-2 and TRBJ2-5 in persistent disease.

This clonotype appeared many times. Antigen unknown. According to the study, TCR beta libraries were built with iRepertoire HTBI primers and CDR3-region Arm-PCR. From the multiplex PCR reads, TCRdb called clonotypes with MiXCR, one entry per CDR3 protein. Found here are 200,000 to 250,000 distinct CDR3 sequences, 20% of them singletons; the top ten hold approximately 15%. Germline CDR1 is WNHNN and CDR2 is SYGVQD (reference sequence). CDR3 length: 13 amino acids. V gave up 2 bases and J gave up 1 base, with 5 bases separating them. Time point meaning: newly diagnosed GD, antithyroid drugs for less than 3 months. PBMCs were the source of the RNA used for TCR sequencing.

This clonotype was obtained from a female donor with Graves disease. This sample comprised peripheral blood mononuclear cells (PBMCs), obtained at new diagnosis, from a patient treated with antithyroid drugs. The chain links TRBV10-1 to TRBJ2-5; D unclear. The CDR3 loop is CASSEDGQETQYF. The CDR3, as DNA: TGCGCCAGCAGTGAGGACGGCCAAGAGACCCAGTACTTC.